The sequence of this TCR beta chain was determined in a study of shared clonotypes between healthy human individuals. Findings and caveats of the study: Lower generation probabilities were found for non-shared clonotypes than for those shared by all four donors.

The V and J ends lost 6 bases and 0 bases, in that order; junction bases with no gene match: 10. In germline, CDR1 is KGHSH, CDR2 LQKENI. This CDR3 is built from 17 residues. In the case of this clone: The antigen remains unidentified.

Naive CD8 cells comprised CD45RO-negative, CCR7-positively selected cells, excluding terminally differentiated effector memory CD45RA+ cells. Assay used: immunoSEQ multiplex PCR; TCRdb lists only in-frame clones, some missing. The data contain millions of clones, about 93% of them seen just once; the ten biggest clones take up under 2%. The sequence derives from a man aged 18 to 29 in good health. Some clones in this sample may be carry-over from other donors' samples. The chain links TRBV18 to TRBJ2-7; 11 bases are shared with TRBD2. The sequenced material came from naive CD8+ T cells from PBMCs. CDR3 region: CASSPLGLAETSYEQYF. The CDR3 nucleotides read TGTGCCAGCTCCCCTTTGGGACTAGCGGAGACCTCCTACGAGCAGTACTTC.